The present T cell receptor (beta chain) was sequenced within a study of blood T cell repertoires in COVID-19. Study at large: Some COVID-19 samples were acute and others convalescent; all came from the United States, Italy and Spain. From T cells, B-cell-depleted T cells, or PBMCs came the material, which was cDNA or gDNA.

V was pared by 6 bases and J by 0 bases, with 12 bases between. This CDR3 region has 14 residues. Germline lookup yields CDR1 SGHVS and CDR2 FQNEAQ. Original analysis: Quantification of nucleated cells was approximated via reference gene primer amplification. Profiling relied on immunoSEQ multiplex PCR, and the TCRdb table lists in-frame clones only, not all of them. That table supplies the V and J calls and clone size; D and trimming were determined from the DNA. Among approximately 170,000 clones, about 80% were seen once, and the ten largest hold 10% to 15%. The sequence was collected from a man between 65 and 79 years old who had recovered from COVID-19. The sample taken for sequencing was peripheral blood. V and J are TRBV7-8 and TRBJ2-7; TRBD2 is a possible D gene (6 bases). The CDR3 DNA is TGTGCCAGCAGAGTAGCGGAGAGCTCCTACGAGCAGTACTTC. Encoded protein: CASRVAESSYEQYF.